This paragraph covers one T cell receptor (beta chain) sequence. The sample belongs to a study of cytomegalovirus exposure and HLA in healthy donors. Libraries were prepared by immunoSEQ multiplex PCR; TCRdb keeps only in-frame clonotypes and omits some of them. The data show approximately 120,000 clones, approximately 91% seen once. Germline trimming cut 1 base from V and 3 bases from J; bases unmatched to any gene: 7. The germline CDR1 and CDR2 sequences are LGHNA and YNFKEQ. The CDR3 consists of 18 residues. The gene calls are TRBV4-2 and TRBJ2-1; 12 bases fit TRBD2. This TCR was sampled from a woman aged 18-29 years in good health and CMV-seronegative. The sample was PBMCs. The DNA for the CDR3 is TGTGCCAGCAGCCAAGCTCCAACGACTAGCGGGAGCTACAATGAGCAGTTCTTC. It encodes CASSQAPTTSGSYNEQFF.